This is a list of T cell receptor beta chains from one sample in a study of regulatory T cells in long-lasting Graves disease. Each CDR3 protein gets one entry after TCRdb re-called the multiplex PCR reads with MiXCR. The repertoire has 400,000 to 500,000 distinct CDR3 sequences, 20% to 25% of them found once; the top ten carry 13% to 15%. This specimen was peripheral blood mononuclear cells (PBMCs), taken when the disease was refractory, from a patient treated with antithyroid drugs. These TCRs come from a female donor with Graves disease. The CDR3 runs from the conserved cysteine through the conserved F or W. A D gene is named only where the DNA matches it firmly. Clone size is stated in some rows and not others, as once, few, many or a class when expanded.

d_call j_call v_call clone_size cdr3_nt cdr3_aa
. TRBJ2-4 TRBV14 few TGTGCCAGCAGCCAAAAAGCACAGGCACCGGGGGACATTCAGTACTTC CASSQKAQAPGDIQYF
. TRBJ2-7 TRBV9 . TGTGCCAGCAGCGTAGGTGGTAGCGCCGACTACGAGCAGTACTTC CASSVGGSADYEQYF
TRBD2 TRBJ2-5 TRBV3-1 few TGTGCCAGCAGCTCCTCGGGAGCTAGCGGAGAGACCCAGTACTTC CASSSSGASGETQYF
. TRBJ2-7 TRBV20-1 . TGCAGTGCTAGCTCCGACTACGAGCAGTACTTC CSASSDYEQYF
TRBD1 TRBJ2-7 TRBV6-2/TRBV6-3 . TGTGCCAGCAGTGACTTGGGGACAGTGGCACGAACTAGTGGGAGCCGGTACGAGCAGTACTTC CASSDLGTVARTSGSRYEQYF
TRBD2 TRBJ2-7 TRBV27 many TGTGCCAGCAGGGTGACTAGCGGCTATCTCTACGAGCAGTACTTC CASRVTSGYLYEQYF
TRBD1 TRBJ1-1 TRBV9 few TGTGCCAGCAGCCCCCGGCAGGGGGGCTTGAGCACTGAAGCTTTCTTT CASSPRQGGLSTEAFF
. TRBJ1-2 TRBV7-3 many TGTGCCAGCAGCTTAACGGGTGGCCCAGCGAATGGCTACACCTTC CASSLTGGPANGYTF
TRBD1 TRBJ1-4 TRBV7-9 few TGTGCCAGCAGCTGGACAGGGGGCTCTGAAAAACTGTTTTTT CASSWTGGSEKLFF
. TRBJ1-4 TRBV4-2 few TGTGCCAGCAGCCCCGGTTCGTCGAGTGAAAAACTGTTTTTT CASSPGSSSEKLFF
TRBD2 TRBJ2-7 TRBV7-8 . TGTGCCAGCAGCGGGGGACTAGCGGGCGTAGGCTACGAGCAGTACTTC CASSGGLAGVGYEQYF
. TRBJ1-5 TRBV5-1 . TGCGCCAGCAGCTTGGGGCCGGATAGCAATCAGCCCCAGCATTTT CASSLGPDSNQPQHF
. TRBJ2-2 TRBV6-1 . TGTGCCAGCATTAACCAGGACAACACCGGGGAGCTGTTTTTT CASINQDNTGELFF
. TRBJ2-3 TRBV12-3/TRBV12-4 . TGTGCCAGCAGTTTAGGGACAGCACCAGATACGCAGTATTTT CASSLGTAPDTQYF
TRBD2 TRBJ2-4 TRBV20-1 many TGCAGTGCTAGAGAGCAAGTTACTAGCGGGGACATTCAGTACTTC CSAREQVTSGDIQYF
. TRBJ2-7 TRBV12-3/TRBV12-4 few TGTGCCAGCAGTTTCTCCCATCCTTACTACGAGCAGTACTTC CASSFSHPYYEQYF
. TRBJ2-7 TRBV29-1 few TGCAGCGTGTCCCAGCGGCACGAGCAGTACTTC CSVSQRHEQYF
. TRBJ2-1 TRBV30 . TGTGCCTGGAGCGGCCACTACAATGAGCAGCTCTTC CAWSGHYNEQLF
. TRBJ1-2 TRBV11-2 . TGTGCCAGCAGCTTAGATCCCCCCCCCCTGGGCCTCTCGACCAGAGGAGTCTATGGCTACACCTTC CASSLDPPPLGLSTRGVYGYTF
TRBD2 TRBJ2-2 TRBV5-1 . TGCGCCAGCAGCCCGCTGACTAGCCCGAACACCGGGGAGCTGTTTTTT CASSPLTSPNTGELFF
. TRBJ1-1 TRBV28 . TGTGCCAGCAGTCCCGGGGGGGCGCGGAACACTGAAGCTTTCTTT CASSPGGARNTEAFF
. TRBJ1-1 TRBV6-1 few TGTGCCAGCAGAGAACAGGGCGCTGAAGCTTTCTTT CASREQGAEAFF
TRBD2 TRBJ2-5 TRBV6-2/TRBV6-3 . TGTGCCAGCAGTGATGCGGCGGGAGTGAGAAAGACCCAGTACTTC CASSDAAGVRKTQYF
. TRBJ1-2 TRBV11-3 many TGTGCCAGACAGGATATGCCCTCCTATGGCTACACCTTC CARQDMPSYGYTF
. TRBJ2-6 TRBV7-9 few TGTGCCAGCCCCTTACCAACCAACGTCCTGACTTTC CASPLPTNVLTF
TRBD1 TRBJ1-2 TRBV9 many TGTGCCAGCAGCCCCCAGACAGGGCTCTATGGCTACACCTTC CASSPQTGLYGYTF
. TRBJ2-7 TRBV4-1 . TGCGCCAGCAGCCAAGGGCCGGGCACCTACGAGCAGTACTTC CASSQGPGTYEQYF
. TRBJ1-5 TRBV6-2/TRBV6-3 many TGTGCCAGCAGTTACGGCAGGGTAAGCAGCAATCAGCCCCAGCATTTT CASSYGRVSSNQPQHF
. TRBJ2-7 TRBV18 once TGTGCCAGCTCACCACCAAAAACGTCCCTCGGATACTCCTACGAGCAGTACTTC CASSPPKTSLGYSYEQYF
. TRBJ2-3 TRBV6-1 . TGTGCCAGCAGTGAACAGTACGGCAATACGCAGTATTTT CASSEQYGNTQYF
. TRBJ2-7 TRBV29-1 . TGCAGCGTTGTGGCCGGCTCCTACGAGCAGTACTTC CSVVAGSYEQYF
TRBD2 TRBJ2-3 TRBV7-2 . TGTGCCAGCAGCTTAGCAGGGACTAGCGGGTTCACAGATACGCAGTATTTT CASSLAGTSGFTDTQYF
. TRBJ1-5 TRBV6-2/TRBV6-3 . TGTGCCAGCAGTGAAAGGTCCCAGCATTTT CASSERSQHF
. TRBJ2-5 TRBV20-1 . TGCAGTGCTAGAGATCAGAGGGAGACCCAGTACTTC CSARDQRETQYF
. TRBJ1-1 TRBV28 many TGTGCCAGCAGGGGAGTTGGCACTGAAGCTTTCTTT CASRGVGTEAFF
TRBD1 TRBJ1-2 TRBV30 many TGTGCCTGGAGATCCCGACAGGGCTTTATTAACTATGGCTACACCTTC CAWRSRQGFINYGYTF
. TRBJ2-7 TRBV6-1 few TGTGCCAGCAGCCCATCCACCTCCACTCCCAGTAACTTC CASSPSTSTPSNF
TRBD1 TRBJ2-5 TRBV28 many TGTGCCAGCAGCATCATACAGGGGGAGACCCAGTACTTC CASSIIQGETQYF
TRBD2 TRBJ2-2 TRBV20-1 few TGCAGTGCTTCCGATCCCGGGACTAGCGGGAACACCGGGGAGCTGTTTTTT CSASDPGTSGNTGELFF
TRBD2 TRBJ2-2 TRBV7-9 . TGTGCCAGCATCCTTGGTGGGCTAGCGGCTACGAACACCGGGGAGCTGTTTTTT CASILGGLAATNTGELFF
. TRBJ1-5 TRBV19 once TGTGCCAGTAGTGTCGAGTATAGCAATCAGCCCCAGCATTTT CASSVEYSNQPQHF
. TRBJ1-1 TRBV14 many TGTGCCAGCGGGGCTAGGCCCAACACTGAAGCTTTCTTT CASGARPNTEAFF
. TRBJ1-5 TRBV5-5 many TGTGCCAGCAGCTTGGCAGGGCAGGGCAATCAGCCCCAGCATTTT CASSLAGQGNQPQHF